This T cell receptor (beta chain) is from a study of T-cell memory formation after mild COVID-19. Points from the study as a whole: Mainly CM and EM harbored the contracting CD4+ clones; mainly EMRA harbored the CD8+ ones. Prior to infection, memory already included some responding clones, suggesting cross-reactive memory joined. A balance of CD4 and CD8 characterized clones contracting day 15 to 85, whereas later expanders leaned CD4+.

This clonotype was detected ten times or more. The target antigen is unknown. cDNA libraries for TCR alpha and TCR beta, carrying sample barcodes and UMIs, came from 5'RACE with constant-segment primers. TCRdb reanalysed the 5' RACE reads using MiXCR and keeps one entry per CDR3 protein. The data contain approximately 390,000 distinct CDR3 sequences, 16% of them singletons. The TCR originated in a man between 18 and 35 years old who had mild COVID-19 (a few samples of this study predate the infection). Cell type and time point are not known. Source material: PBMCs or a T cell subset sorted from them (not recorded which).

This CDR3 is CASSVSGQGDIQYF. CDR3 bases: TGTGCCAGCAGCGTCTCAGGACAGGGGGACATTCAGTACTTC. The chain carries TRBV7-2 and TRBJ2-4, with 10 bases lining up with TRBD1. With 5 bases clipped from V and 8 bases from J, the junction kept 6 bases outside the gene matches. This CDR3 has 14 residues. Germline loops: CDR1 SGHTA, CDR2 FQGNSA.